This entry describes one TCR beta chain. Its specificity is unknown. Data came from immunoSEQ multiplex PCR; TCRdb stores just in-frame clones and leaves some out. This sample has under 80,000 clones, with about 90% found just once. This sample was included in a study of T cell responses to AZD1222 COVID-19 vaccine. The study, taken as a whole, reports: Clonal diversity was possibly underestimated, and the donors were mostly white British, with more females.

This CDR3 is built from 13 residues. The germline V and J ends were trimmed by 8 bases and 1 base, with 11 bases remaining between them. CDR1 is SGHAT and CDR2 is FQNNGV in the germline V gene. The starting material was peripheral blood, obtained 28 days after the second AZD1222 dose. The chain combines TRBV11-2 with TRBJ1-1; D remains ambiguous. The TCR comes from an adult who received the AZD1222 COVID-19 vaccine. CDR3 protein: CASLLGANTEAFF. The CDR3 nucleotides read TGTGCCAGCCTTTTGGGTGCGAACACTGAAGCTTTCTTT.